The next 16 T cell receptor beta chains were all read from a single sample in a study of immune evolution from preneoplasia to lung adenocarcinoma. Measured with immunoSEQ multiplex PCR; TCRdb has only the in-frame clones, and not every one. The repertoire holds thousands of clones, with roughly 80% as singletons. Material for sequencing was FFPE minimally invasive lung adenocarcinoma tissue. The receptors were sampled from a donor older than 65 with lung adenocarcinoma.

The chain has TRBV7-9 and TRBJ2-7; 7 bases agree with TRBD2. Looked up from germline, CDR1 is SEHNR and CDR2 is FQNEAQ (reference sequence). Losses at the gene ends were 5 bases for V and 4 bases for J; bases not matched to a gene: 14. The CDR3 is 16 residues long. CDR3 nucleotides: TGTGCCAGCAGCCCGTGGGGGGGTCAAGGGATATACGAGCAGTACTTC. Residues: CASSPWGGQGIYEQYF.

The chain recombines TRBV19 with TRBJ1-1; D ambiguous. Germline-derived CDR1 and CDR2 are LNHDA and SQIVND (reference sequence). CDR3 length: 14 residues. The germline V and J ends were trimmed by 8 bases and 0 bases, with 13 bases remaining between them. In DNA form, the CDR3 reads TGTGCCAGTCGATTGGTTTGGATGAACACTGAAGCTTTCTTT. This translates into CASRLVWMNTEAFF.

This chain connects TRBV28 to TRBJ1-5; maybe TRBD1 (5 bases). V lost 6 bases and J 0 bases, leaving 12 bases between the germline ends. There are 15 residues in the CDR3. The germline CDR1 and CDR2 sequences are MDHEN and SYDVKM. CDR3 sequence (DNA): TGTGCCAGCAGGACGGGACTGAATAGCAATCAGCCCCAGCATTTT. Protein product: CASRTGLNSNQPQHF. The full variable domain, its missing parts supplied by reference TRBV28 and TRBJ1-5, is DVKVTQSSRYLVKRTGEKVFLECVQDMDHENMFWYRQDPGLGLRLIYFSYDVKMKEKGDIPEGYSVSREKKERFSLILESASTNQTSMYLCASRTGLNSNQPQHFGDGTRLSIL.

V is TRBV6-6 and J is TRBJ2-1; D may be TRBD2 (5 bases). V shed 5 bases and J shed 7 bases, with 6 bases lying between them. CDR1 MNHNY and CDR2 SVGAGI come from the germline V gene (reference sequence). This CDR3 is built from 11 residues. CDR3 protein: CASSRGNEQFF. DNA for the CDR3: TGTGCCAGCAGTCGGGGTAATGAGCAGTTCTTC.

The chain employs TRBV27 and TRBJ2-7; D remains ambiguous. The V and J ends lost 5 bases and 3 bases respectively, with 26 bases between them. Germline CDR1 is MNHEY and CDR2 is SMNVEV (reference sequence). This CDR3 region has 18 residues. CDR3 in DNA: TGTGCCAGCAGTGTACAAACGGGCTCGACGCCGCAACGCTACGAGCAGTACTTC. Translation gives CASSVQTGSTPQRYEQYF.

The V and J genes are TRBV28 and TRBJ1-2, with D possibly being TRBD1 (5 bases). CDR1 and CDR2 (germline): MDHEN, SYDVKM. There are 15 residues in the CDR3. V was pared by 4 bases and J by 4 bases, with 16 bases between. The CDR3 nucleotides are TGTGCCAGCAGTTCGGGACGGGGACCCGGCTATGGCTACACCTTC. This encodes CASSSGRGPGYGYTF.

V is TRBV7-2 and J is TRBJ2-7, with D possibly TRBD1 on 8 matching bases. There are 14 residues in the CDR3. Germline V lookup: CDR1 SGHTA, CDR2 FQGNSA. V was clipped by 4 bases and J by 4 bases, with 14 bases between them. The CDR3 nucleotides are TGTGCCAGCAGCTCTGGACAGGGAGGGTACGAGCAGTACTTC. Translated, it gives CASSSGQGGYEQYF.

The chain is built from TRBV20-1 and TRBJ2-1, with 7 bases that match TRBD2. Trimming at V came to 5 bases and at J to 6 bases, leaving 1 base not matched to a gene. The length of the CDR3 is 11 residues. Germline V lookup: CDR1 DFQATT, CDR2 SNEGSKA (reference sequence). The CDR3 here is CSAGLVNEQFF. CDR3 bases: TGCAGTGCTGGACTAGTCAATGAGCAGTTCTTC.

V usage is TRBV25-1 and J usage is TRBJ1-1, with a possible D match to TRBD1 (5 bases). CDR1 is MGHDK and CDR2 is SYGVNS in the germline V gene. Deletions cut 5 bases from V and 8 bases from J, with 18 bases between. The CDR3 extends over 14 amino acids. The CDR3 coding sequence is TGTGCCAGCAGTTACTCACCCCCAGGGTCCGAAGCTTTCTTT. Translated, it gives CASSYSPPGSEAFF. Complete variable domain (other parts from reference TRBV25-1 and TRBJ1-1): EADIYQTPRYLVIGTGKKITLECSQTMGHDKMYWYQQDPGMELHLIHYSYGVNSTEKGDLSSESTVSRIRTEHFPLTLESARPSHTSQYLCASSYSPPGSEAFFGQGTRLTVV.

V is TRBV27 and J is TRBJ2-2, with D hard to call. CDR1 is MNHEY and CDR2 is SMNVEV in the germline V gene (reference sequence). V gave up 6 bases and J gave up 0 bases, with 14 bases separating them. The CDR3 is made up of 16 amino acids. CDR3 in DNA: TGTGCCAGCAGCCCAACACAGTTCGCGAACACCGGGGAGCTGTTTTTT. Protein sequence: CASSPTQFANTGELFF.

The V gene is TRBV5-1, the J gene TRBJ2-1, with a tentative D call TRBD1 (5 bases). CDR1 and CDR2 from the germline V gene are SGHRS and YFSETQ. Between the trimmed V and J ends, which lost 1 base and 8 bases, there was a span of 13 bases. CDR3 length: 14 residues. The CDR3 DNA sequence: TGCGCCAGCAGCTTGATGACAGCCGCCGATGAGCAGTTCTTC. Translating gives CASSLMTAADEQFF.

The genes are TRBV7-3 and TRBJ2-3, with a possible D match to TRBD2 (6 bases). Germline CDR1 and CDR2: SGHTA and FQGTGA. This CDR3 is built from 15 residues. V lost 1 base, J lost 4 bases, and 12 bases lay in between. In DNA, the CDR3 is TGTGCCAGCAGCTTAAGTGCTAGCGCGGCAGATACGCAGTATTTT. Protein product: CASSLSASAADTQYF.

The V call is TRBV6-1, the J call TRBJ1-2, with D possibly matching TRBD1 (6 bases). This CDR3 contains 13 residues. V was clipped by 6 bases and J by 2 bases, with 10 bases between them. Germline CDR1 and CDR2: MNHNS and SASEGT. CDR3 in amino acids: CASRPQGNYGYTF. The CDR3, as DNA: TGTGCCAGCAGACCGCAGGGGAACTATGGCTACACCTTC.

V is TRBV6-5 and J is TRBJ1-2; a possible D gene is TRBD1 (5 bases). CDR3 length equals 12 residues. Deletions cut 6 bases from V and 7 bases from J, with 12 bases between. Germline-derived CDR1 and CDR2 are MNHEY and SVGAGI. Here the CDR3 DNA reads TGTGCCAGCAGCCAGGGTAAACTTGGCTACACCTTC. This codes for CASSQGKLGYTF.

The rearrangement uses TRBV2 and TRBJ2-7; maybe TRBD2 (6 bases). In germline, CDR1 is SNHLY, CDR2 FYNNEI. This CDR3 is 18 amino acids long. V lost 5 bases to trimming and J lost 0 bases, with 23 bases between them. CDR3 in amino acids: CASSKEPPTRWLSYEQYF. The CDR3 DNA reads TGTGCCAGCAGTAAAGAACCTCCGACTAGGTGGCTCTCCTACGAGCAGTACTTC.

Only a few counts were recorded for this clone. The chain links TRBV11-2 to TRBJ2-1, with D uncertain. The CDR3 totals 14 residues. CDR1 and CDR2 (germline): SGHAT, FQNNGV. V was clipped by 7 bases and J by 2 bases, with 12 bases between them. DNA for the CDR3: TGTGCCAGCACTATGGGCGCCGCCTACAATGAGCAGTTCTTC. Translating gives CASTMGAAYNEQFF. The full variable domain, its missing parts supplied by reference TRBV11-2 and TRBJ2-1, is EAGVAQSPRYKIIEKRQSVAFWCNPISGHATLYWYQQILGQGPKLLIQFQNNGVVDDSQLPKDRFSAERLKGVDSTLKIQPAKLEDSAVYLCASTMGAAYNEQFFGPGTRLTVL.